Below, one TCR beta chain is given with its context. These data are taken from a study of T cells in Graves' hyperthyroidism and ophthalmopathy. This CDR3 contains 14 residues. V was pared by 6 bases and J by 2 bases, with 6 bases of the junction left unmatched. TCR beta CDR3 region amplification was performed from RNA transcripts. Initially, a first-round RT-PCR of the TCR CDR3 employed the HTBI primer set. MiXCR, run by TCRdb on the multiplex PCR reads, gives a single entry per CDR3 protein. The data show a few hundred thousand distinct CDR3 sequences, approximately 23% seen once. Sequencing was carried out using blood. The clonotype was recovered from a man aged 25 to 45 with Graves' ophthalmopathy. V and J are TRBV12-3 or TRBV12-4 and TRBJ2-5; 7 bases are shared with TRBD1. CDR3 nucleotides: TGTGCCAGCAGAATGGGACAGCAGCAAGAGACCCAGTACTTC. Its translation: CASRMGQQQETQYF.